What follows are 31 T cell receptor beta chains derived from one specimen sequenced in a study of T cell changes during pregnancy in multiple sclerosis. Here immunoSEQ multiplex PCR was the method, and the copy in TCRdb shows in-frame clones only, minus some. The data show around 99,000 clones, with 92% seen just once and over 2% held by the top ten. The material was peripheral blood, obtained in the first trimester of pregnancy. The origin of the receptors is a female donor with multiple sclerosis, enrolled in a pregnancy study.

The chain couples TRBV28 to TRBJ2-6; D is perhaps TRBD1 (6 bases). Germline V CDR1 and CDR2: MDHEN, SYDVKM. The CDR3 spans 15 residues. Trimming removed 2 bases from V and 4 bases from J, with 9 bases in between. This CDR3 reads CASSLTGSGANVLTF. Here the CDR3 DNA reads TGTGCCAGCAGTTTAACAGGGAGCGGGGCCAACGTCCTGACTTTC.

The chain uses TRBV2 and TRBJ2-4; D may be TRBD2 (6 bases). V was shortened by 0 bases and J by 0 bases, with 9 bases between the two germline ends. Per the germline V gene, CDR1 is SNHLY and CDR2 is FYNNEI. This CDR3 spans 16 amino acids. The CDR3 bases are TGTGCCAGCAGTGAAGCGGGAGGAGTAGCCAAAAACATTCAGTACTTC. This codes for CASSEAGGVAKNIQYF.

The chain recombines TRBV6-1 with TRBJ2-2; D is ambiguous. CDR1 is MNHNS and CDR2 is SASEGT in the germline V gene. Trimming left V 5 bases short and J 3 bases short, with 7 bases between. The CDR3 length is 13 residues. CDR3 residues: CASSKGHTGELFF. DNA of the CDR3: TGTGCCAGCAGTAAAGGGCACACCGGGGAGCTGTTTTTT.

V usage is TRBV7-9 and J usage is TRBJ1-1, with 8 bases lining up with TRBD1. This CDR3 region has 14 residues. Unmatched junction bases numbered 7, after V lost 5 bases and J lost 5 bases. Germline V CDR1 and CDR2: SEHNR, FQNEAQ (reference sequence). CDR3 in amino acids: CASSPMTGVTEAFF. The CDR3, as DNA: TGTGCCAGCAGCCCAATGACAGGGGTGACTGAAGCTTTCTTT.

The chain carries TRBV4-2 and TRBJ2-3; 14 nucleotides align to TRBD2. Germline CDR1 and CDR2: LGHNA and YNFKEQ. With V trimmed by 1 base and J by 2 bases, 5 bases remained unmatched. The CDR3 loop spans 18 amino acids. The CDR3 is CASSQGLAGGPSTDTQYF. The CDR3 nucleotides are TGTGCCAGCAGCCAAGGACTAGCGGGAGGGCCCTCCACAGATACGCAGTATTTT.

This chain uses TRBV19 with TRBJ2-2; possibly TRBD1 for D (5 bases). Germline V gene lookup returns CDR1 LNHDA and CDR2 SQIVND (reference sequence). This CDR3 is 16 amino acids long. Trimming removed 7 bases at V and 3 bases at J, with 18 bases between. The CDR3 spells CASTRTLGADTGELFF. In DNA form, the CDR3 reads TGTGCCAGTACACGTACTCTAGGGGCGGACACCGGGGAGCTGTTTTTT.

The V call is TRBV29-1, the J call TRBJ2-3; the match to TRBD2 covers 8 bases. J lost 2 bases, V lost 6 bases, and 4 bases had no gene match. The CDR3 sequence is 13 residues long. Germline V gene sequence: CDR1 SQVTM, CDR2 ANQGSEA. The CDR3 DNA follows: TGCAGCGTAGCGGGGGAGAACACAGATACGCAGTATTTT. Translation: CSVAGENTDTQYF.

V is TRBV5-4 and J is TRBJ1-4; D is uncertain. The CDR3 has 17 residues. V lost 4 bases to trimming and J lost 1 base, with 17 bases between them. The germline V gene has CDR1 SGHNT and CDR2 YYREEE (reference sequence). The CDR3 region has the DNA TGTGCCAGCAGCAAACCCGAAGGCCCGGGAACTAATGAAAAACTGTTTTTT. Its translation: CASSKPEGPGTNEKLFF.

The chain carries TRBV2 and TRBJ2-7; 8 bases are shared with TRBD2. CDR1 is SNHLY and CDR2 is FYNNEI in the germline V gene. The junction had 11 bases not matched to a gene; V was cut back by 3 bases and J by 1 base. The CDR3 contains 17 residues. The CDR3 sequence: CASSETFGGAASYEQYF. The CDR3 region has the DNA TGTGCCAGCAGTGAGACCTTCGGGGGGGCGGCGTCCTACGAGCAGTACTTC.

This sequence joins TRBV4-3 and TRBJ2-3; possible D gene TRBD2, 6 bases. V shed 0 bases and J shed 0 bases, with 13 bases lying between them. Germline lookup yields CDR1 LGHNA and CDR2 YSLEER. This CDR3 has 17 amino acids. For the CDR3, the DNA is TGCGCCAGCAGCCAAGATCGAGCCAGCGGGAGCACAGATACGCAGTATTTT. Amino acid sequence: CASSQDRASGSTDTQYF.

Details on this clone: A junction end diverges from the germline sequence, so it may reflect a read error. The rearrangement uses TRBV7-7 and TRBJ2-3; TRBD2 matches 7 bases. Per the germline V gene, CDR1 is SSHAT and CDR2 is FNYEAQ (reference sequence). The CDR3 is 13 residues long. The DNA of the CDR3 is TGTGCTAGCAGCCCGCCGACTAGCTACACGCAGTATTTT. Protein: CASSPPTSYTQYF.

V gene TRBV29-1 combines with J gene TRBJ1-1; 9 bases match TRBD1. Germline V gives CDR1 SQVTM, CDR2 ANQGSEA. The CDR3 is made up of 10 amino acids. V gave up 6 bases and J gave up 11 bases; unmatched junction bases: 4. This CDR3 is CSVGDRGAFF. The DNA for the CDR3 is TGCAGCGTGGGCGACAGGGGGGCTTTCTTT.

This chain joins TRBV6-1 and TRBJ2-7; TRBD2 matches 12 bases. This CDR3 spans 19 amino acids. The germline gives CDR1 MNHNS, CDR2 SASEGT. The ends lost 4 bases at V and 4 bases at J; junction bases unmatched: 17. This CDR3 is CASSARLAGVMARAYEQYF. The DNA for the CDR3 is TGTGCCAGCAGTGCCAGACTAGCGGGAGTGATGGCACGGGCATACGAGCAGTACTTC.

V and J are TRBV2 and TRBJ2-7; possible D gene TRBD1, 5 bases. The CDR3 spans 14 residues. The germline V and J ends were trimmed by 1 base and 0 bases, with 7 bases remaining between them. Germline V gene lookup returns CDR1 SNHLY and CDR2 FYNNEI. This CDR3 reads CASSEGRGSYEQYF. The CDR3 bases are TGTGCCAGCAGTGAAGGAAGGGGCTCCTACGAGCAGTACTTC.

This sequence joins TRBV2 and TRBJ2-3; perhaps TRBD2 as D (6 bases). V lost 6 bases and J lost 0, with 10 bases in between. The CDR3 contains 14 residues. Looked up from germline, CDR1 is SNHLY and CDR2 is FYNNEI. The CDR3 reads CASRGLLSTDTQYF. The CDR3 nucleotides are TGTGCCAGCAGGGGACTCCTGAGCACAGATACGCAGTATTTT.

This clone was seen just once. The chain is built from TRBV19 and TRBJ2-7; 8 bases line up with TRBD2. Germline lookup yields CDR1 LNHDA and CDR2 SQIVND (reference sequence). The CDR3 runs to 14 residues. With V trimmed by 5 bases and J by 1 base, 4 bases remained unmatched. This CDR3 is CASSPGLASYEQYF. The DNA of the CDR3 is TGTGCCAGTAGTCCTGGACTAGCATCCTACGAGCAGTACTTC.

V gene TRBV9 combines with J gene TRBJ1-3; D unclear. V was pared by 0 bases and J by 0 bases, with 4 bases between. CDR1 and CDR2 (germline): SGDLS, YYNGEE. CDR3 length equals 14 residues. This CDR3 is CASSVDSSGNTIYF. The CDR3 nucleotides read TGTGCCAGCAGCGTAGATAGCTCTGGAAACACCATATATTTT.

This clone was picked up one time. V and J are TRBV28 and TRBJ2-7, with D tentatively TRBD1 (5 bases). The CDR3 covers 14 residues. Germline values: CDR1 MDHEN, CDR2 SYDVKM. With 3 bases removed from V and 7 bases from J, the gap between germline ends came to 16 bases. The DNA of the CDR3 is TGTGCCAGCAGTTTGCCAGGGTCGGGTCGGGAGCAGTACTTC. It specifies CASSLPGSGREQYF.

The chain carries TRBV28 and TRBJ1-5, with D uncertain. CDR1 and CDR2 (germline): MDHEN, SYDVKM. Trimming took 6 bases from V and 2 from J, leaving 11 bases between them. The CDR3 extends over 14 amino acids. CDR3 bases: TGTGCCAGCAGGCCGGGGTTCGGCAATCAGCCCCAGCATTTT. It translates to CASRPGFGNQPQHF.

The table lists this clone with a few counts. The chain employs TRBV30 and TRBJ1-4, with a tentative D call TRBD1 (5 bases). The CDR3 consists of 16 residues. V was pared by 4 bases and J by 3 bases, with 18 bases between. Germline loops: CDR1 GTSNPN, CDR2 SVGIG (reference sequence). The CDR3 here is CAWKNSRGVANEKLFF. In nucleotides, the CDR3 is TGTGCCTGGAAAAACAGTAGGGGCGTAGCTAATGAAAAACTGTTTTTT.

The rearrangement joins TRBV6-5 to TRBJ2-1, with 9 bases matching TRBD1. The V segment lost 8 bases and the J segment 4 bases; nucleotides outside the gene matches: 3. From germline, CDR1 is MNHEY and CDR2 SVGAGI. This CDR3 is 13 amino acids long. This chain's CDR3 is CASLGQGYNEQFF. The CDR3 DNA sequence: TGTGCCAGCCTAGGACAGGGGTACAATGAGCAGTTCTTC.

This sequence joins TRBV5-1 and TRBJ1-5; D gene uncertain. Germline V gene data show CDR1 as SGHRS and CDR2 as YFSETQ. CDR3 length: 15 residues. Trimming pared 0 bases from V and 4 bases from J, leaving 11 bases between. CDR3 bases: TGCGCCAGCAGCTTGGTTGGCGGGGATAATCAGCCCCAGCATTTT. It specifies CASSLVGGDNQPQHF.

This chain joins TRBV6-6 and TRBJ1-4, with D tentatively TRBD1 (5 bases). Germline values: CDR1 MNHNY, CDR2 SVGAGI (reference sequence). Trimming cost V 6 bases and J 8 bases, with 16 bases left between them. The CDR3 is made up of 14 amino acids. The CDR3 sequence is CASRYSTAGEKLFF. In DNA form, the CDR3 reads TGTGCCAGCAGGTATTCGACAGCCGGGGAAAAACTGTTTTTT.

This clone was counted a single time. V usage is TRBV25-1 and J usage is TRBJ2-2, with D possibly TRBD2 on 6 matching bases. CDR1 is MGHDK and CDR2 is SYGVNS in the germline V gene. This CDR3 region has 12 residues. V gave up 7 bases and J gave up 7 bases, with 10 bases separating them. The CDR3 bases are TGTGCCAGCACGGGACTTAACGGGGAGCTGTTTTTT. Amino acid sequence: CASTGLNGELFF.

The chain combines TRBV7-6 with TRBJ1-1; D unclear. CDR1 SGHVS and CDR2 FNYEAQ come from the germline V gene. V lost 2 bases and J 4 bases, leaving 8 bases between the germline ends. The CDR3 runs 13 residues. This CDR3 is CASSLTRSTEAFF. Here the CDR3 DNA reads TGTGCCAGCAGCTTAACCCGGAGCACTGAAGCTTTCTTT.

This chain uses TRBV28 with TRBJ2-2; D possibly corresponds to TRBD2 (5 bases). V gave up 11 bases and J gave up 1 base, with 11 bases separating them. CDR3 length: 13 residues. Germline V gene sequence: CDR1 MDHEN, CDR2 SYDVKM. The CDR3 nucleotides are TGTGCCGCGGGTCAGTGGAACACCGGGGAGCTGTTTTTT. Translated, it gives CAAGQWNTGELFF.

On this clone itself: At one end the junction does not follow the germline gene, possibly because of a read error. The V call is TRBV7-7, the J call TRBJ2-2; D not certain. CDR1 and CDR2 (germline): SSHAT, FNYEAQ (reference sequence). This CDR3 is built from 14 residues. Here the CDR3 reads CASSLETRPGELFF. The CDR3 coding sequence is TGTGCTAGCAGCTTAGAGACTCGCCCCGGGGAGCTGTTTTTT.

This clone was detected once. The V gene is TRBV18, the J gene TRBJ1-1; tentative D call: TRBD1 (6 bases). Trimming shortened V by 0 bases and J by 11 bases, and 16 bases separated the two germline ends. The CDR3 loop spans 14 amino acids. Germline V gene lookup returns CDR1 KGHSH and CDR2 LQKENI. The CDR3: CASSPPLVQGRAFF. For the CDR3, the DNA is TGTGCCAGCTCACCACCACTGGTACAGGGACGGGCTTTCTTT.

The rearrangement uses TRBV6-5 and TRBJ2-7; the D gene is possibly TRBD1 (5 bases). Trimming removed 2 bases at V and 2 bases at J, with 10 bases between. Germline CDR1 and CDR2: MNHEY and SVGAGI. The CDR3 loop spans 14 amino acids. CDR3 sequence reads: CASSYASGTYEQYF. The CDR3 DNA reads TGTGCCAGCAGTTACGCTTCAGGGACCTACGAGCAGTACTTC.

In its sample, this clone was seen a few times. At the DNA level, this CDR3 is encoded by other sequences in the same sample as well. This chain uses TRBV2 with TRBJ1-5, with 9 bases fitting TRBD1. Per germline, CDR1 SNHLY and CDR2 FYNNEI. CDR3 length: 14 amino acids. J gave up 1 base and V 6 bases, and 1 base lay outside the gene matches. The CDR3 loop reads CASRGTGSNQPQHF. CDR3 in DNA: TGTGCCAGCAGAGGGACAGGGAGCAATCAGCCCCAGCATTTT.

The sample holds a few counts of this clone. The chain combines TRBV7-3 with TRBJ2-2, with unresolved D. The germline CDR1 and CDR2 sequences are SGHTA and FQGTGA. Trimming stripped 7 bases from V and 5 bases from J, with 14 bases between. This CDR3 region has 14 residues. The chain's CDR3 is CASTVIPGTGELFF. The DNA of the CDR3 is TGTGCCAGCACCGTAATTCCCGGGACCGGGGAGCTGTTTTTT.